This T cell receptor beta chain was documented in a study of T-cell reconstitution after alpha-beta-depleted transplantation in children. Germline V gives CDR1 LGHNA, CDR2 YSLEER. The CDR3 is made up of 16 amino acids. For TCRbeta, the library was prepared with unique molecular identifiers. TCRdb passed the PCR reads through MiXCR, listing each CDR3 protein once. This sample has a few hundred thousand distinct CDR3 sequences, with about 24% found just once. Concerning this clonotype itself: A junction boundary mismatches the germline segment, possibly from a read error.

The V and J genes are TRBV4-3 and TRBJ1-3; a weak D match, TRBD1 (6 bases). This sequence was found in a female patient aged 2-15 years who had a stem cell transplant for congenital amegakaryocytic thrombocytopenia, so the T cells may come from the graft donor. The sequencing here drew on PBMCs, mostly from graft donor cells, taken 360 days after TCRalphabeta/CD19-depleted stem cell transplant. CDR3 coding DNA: TGCGCCACCAGCCAAGAAGCAGGGGACCCTGGAAACACCATATATTTT. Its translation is CATSQEAGDPGNTIYF.